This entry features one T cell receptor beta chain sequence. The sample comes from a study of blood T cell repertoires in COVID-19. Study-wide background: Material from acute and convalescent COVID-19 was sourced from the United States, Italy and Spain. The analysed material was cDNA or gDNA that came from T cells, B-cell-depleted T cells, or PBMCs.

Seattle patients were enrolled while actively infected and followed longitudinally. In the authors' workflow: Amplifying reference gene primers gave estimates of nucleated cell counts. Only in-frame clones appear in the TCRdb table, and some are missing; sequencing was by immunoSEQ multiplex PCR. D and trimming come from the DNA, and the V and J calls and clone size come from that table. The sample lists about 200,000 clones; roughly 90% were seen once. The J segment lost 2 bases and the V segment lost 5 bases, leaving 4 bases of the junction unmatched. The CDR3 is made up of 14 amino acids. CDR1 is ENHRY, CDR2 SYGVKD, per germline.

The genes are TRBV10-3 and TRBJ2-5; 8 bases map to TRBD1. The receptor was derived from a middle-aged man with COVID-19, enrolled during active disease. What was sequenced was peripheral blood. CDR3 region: CAISLGQGQETQYF. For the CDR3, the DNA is TGTGCCATCAGTCTCGGACAGGGACAAGAGACCCAGTACTTC.